This is a list of T cell receptor beta chains from one sample in a study of CD8+ T cells in alopecia areata. Data came from immunoSEQ multiplex PCR; TCRdb stores just in-frame clones and leaves some out. The sample has some 110,000 clones, roughly 58% seen once; the top ten hold under 35%. Sequencing used CD8+ T cells sorted from blood, obtained at week 4, from a patient treated with tofacitinib. All receptors come from a human donor with alopecia areata. Each CDR3 is given with its conserved first and last residue.

v_gene: TRBV25-1
len: 16
j_gene: TRBJ1-1
CDR3aa: CASSEWGQGENTEAFF

v_gene: TRBV9
len: 12
j_gene: TRBJ1-2
CDR3aa: CASSGRDYGYTF

v_gene: TRBV29-1
len: 13
j_gene: TRBJ2-7
CDR3aa: CSVFYGGAGEQYF

v_gene: TRBV30
len: 12
j_gene: TRBJ2-7
CDR3aa: CAWSWSSYEQYF

v_gene: TRBV7-9
len: 13
j_gene: TRBJ2-7
CDR3aa: CASSSGGTYEQYF

v_gene: TRBV29-1
len: 12
j_gene: TRBJ1-1
CDR3aa: CSVGPWDTEAFF

v_gene: TRBV4-1
len: 15
j_gene: TRBJ2-1
CDR3aa: CASSQSPRNRAEQFF

v_gene: TRBV5-6
len: 14
j_gene: TRBJ2-5
CDR3aa: CASSLLAAQETQYF

v_gene: TRBV9
len: 14
j_gene: TRBJ2-5
CDR3aa: CASSGGTLRETQYF

v_gene: TRBV29-1
len: 15
j_gene: TRBJ2-2
CDR3aa: CSVERGGPNTGELFF

v_gene: TRBV15
len: 12
j_gene: TRBJ2-4
CDR3aa: CATSLGAVLQYF

v_gene: TRBV13
len: 16
j_gene: TRBJ1-6
CDR3aa: CASSLRSQGAVSPLHF

v_gene: TRBV27
len: 12
j_gene: TRBJ2-3
CDR3aa: CASSPDRDTQYF

v_gene: TRBV13
len: 10
j_gene: TRBJ1-2
CDR3aa: CASSSDGYTF

v_gene: TRBV5-6
len: 14
j_gene: TRBJ1-2
CDR3aa: CASSLESAHYGYTF

v_gene: TRBV19
len: 12
j_gene: TRBJ2-1
CDR3aa: CASSIIGEVLFF

v_gene: TRBV29-1
len: 14
j_gene: TRBJ1-2
CDR3aa: CSVAGTGVGYGYTF

v_gene: TRBV7-9
len: 15
j_gene: TRBJ2-2
CDR3aa: CASSLAGTQTGELFF

v_gene: TRBV30
len: 11
j_gene: TRBJ1-5
CDR3aa: CAWKMRQPQHF

v_gene: TRBV4-2
len: 11
j_gene: TRBJ1-4
CDR3aa: CASSQDEKLFF

v_gene: TRBV20-1
len: 11
j_gene: TRBJ2-2
CDR3aa: CSAIDSGELFF

v_gene: TRBV29-1
len: 13
j_gene: TRBJ1-2
CDR3aa: CSVVAGTNYGYTF

v_gene: TRBV6-5
len: 15
j_gene: TRBJ2-7
CDR3aa: CASSYASSGSYEQYF

v_gene: TRBV10-3
len: 14
j_gene: TRBJ2-1
CDR3aa: CAISEGLMRIEQFF

v_gene: TRBV30
len: 16
j_gene: TRBJ1-6
CDR3aa: CAWSLGQELYNSPLHF

v_gene: TRBV25-1
len: 15
j_gene: TRBJ1-5
CDR3aa: CASSDGVRGNQPQHF

v_gene: TRBV10-3
len: 14
j_gene: TRBJ2-3
CDR3aa: CAISAGQGTDTQYF

v_gene: TRBV14
len: 15
j_gene: TRBJ2-1
CDR3aa: CASSHEGRSYNEQFF

v_gene: TRBV29-1
len: 14
j_gene: TRBJ1-1
CDR3aa: CSAQGALGSTEAFF

v_gene: TRBV30
len: 13
j_gene: TRBJ1-1
CDR3aa: CAWMVWANTEAFF

v_gene: TRBV25-1
len: 13
j_gene: TRBJ2-1
CDR3aa: CASTARLSNEQFF

v_gene: TRBV5-1
len: 14
j_gene: NA
CDR3aa: CASSLGPLTYEQYF

v_gene: TRBV6-1
len: 15
j_gene: TRBJ2-1
CDR3aa: CASSGQGGSYNEQFF

v_gene: TRBV7-3
len: 15
j_gene: TRBJ2-5
CDR3aa: CASSFNGGGAETQYF

v_gene: TRBV29-1
len: 14
j_gene: TRBJ2-1
CDR3aa: CSVVSGGPYNEQFF

v_gene: TRBV29-1
len: 15
j_gene: TRBJ1-2
CDR3aa: CSVDRQGGDHYGYTF

v_gene: TRBV7-9
len: 12
j_gene: TRBJ2-1
CDR3aa: CASMSGRSEQFF

v_gene: TRBV5-6
len: 15
j_gene: TRBJ1-5
CDR3aa: CASSSNREVRQPQHF

v_gene: TRBV29-1
len: 17
j_gene: TRBJ1-5
CDR3aa: CSVWEGTGGRADQPQHF

v_gene: TRBV9
len: 14
j_gene: TRBJ1-2
CDR3aa: CASSPGTGLYGYTF

v_gene: TRBV21-1
len: 20
j_gene: TRBJ2-2
CDR3aa: CASSKGRPRLWTGYTGELFF

v_gene: TRBV7-2
len: 11
j_gene: TRBJ2-7
CDR3aa: CASSFAYEQYF

v_gene: TRBV2
len: 15
j_gene: TRBJ2-7
CDR3aa: CASSDPPTGDYEQYF

v_gene: TRBV7-8
len: 15
j_gene: TRBJ2-7
CDR3aa: CASSVTGQWDIEQYF

v_gene: TRBV5-1
len: 15
j_gene: TRBJ2-1
CDR3aa: CASSEALGGYNEQFF

v_gene: TRBV4-1
len: 12
j_gene: TRBJ1-1
CDR3aa: CASSQVRGEAFF

v_gene: TRBV30
len: 11
j_gene: TRBJ2-1
CDR3aa: CAWGTGVEQFF

v_gene: TRBV29-1
len: 13
j_gene: TRBJ2-5
CDR3aa: CSVEAPFQETQYF

v_gene: TRBV30
len: 14
j_gene: TRBJ2-1
CDR3aa: CAWSGTSGFNEQFF

v_gene: TRBV11-2
len: 13
j_gene: TRBJ2-3
CDR3aa: CASSSLSTDTQYF

v_gene: TRBV30
len: 14
j_gene: TRBJ2-5
CDR3aa: CALDRGKYQETQYF

v_gene: TRBV12-5
len: 19
j_gene: TRBJ2-3
CDR3aa: CASGLVEKVLRLGTDTQYF

v_gene: TRBV6-5
len: 13
j_gene: TRBJ1-1
CDR3aa: CASSLGGVAEAFF

v_gene: TRBV29-1
len: 16
j_gene: TRBJ2-7
CDR3aa: CSVEGLDRGSTYEQYF